The sequence of this T cell receptor (beta chain) was determined in a study of technical replicates of blood from several donors. With 7 bases removed from V and 4 bases from J, the gap between germline ends came to 4 bases. Germline loops: CDR1 SQVTM, CDR2 ANQGSEA. This CDR3 has 10 amino acids. Profiled with immunoSEQ multiplex PCR; TCRdb holds only in-frame clones, not every one. The sample lists 85,000 or so clones, 94% seen once, with over 0.2% in the top ten. The specimen was T cells isolated from PBMCs. V gene TRBV29-1 combines with J gene TRBJ2-2; D gene ambiguous. The TCR was taken from a human donor in good health. The chain's CDR3 is CSAFTGELFF. In DNA form, the CDR3 reads TGCAGCGCGTTCACCGGGGAGCTGTTTTTT.